This is a list of T cell receptor beta chains from one sample in a study of long-term antiretroviral therapy in people with HIV. Some clones are missing from TCRdb's copy, which holds only in-frame ones; the method was immunoSEQ multiplex PCR. The sample has under 45,000 clones, about 93% seen once. The material sequenced was unsorted PBMCs, taken around 5 years after starting antiretroviral therapy. The source of these receptors is a woman between 50 and 59 years old with HIV. Both conserved end residues are part of each CDR3. A D gene is named only where the DNA matches it firmly. Clone sizes are given selectively: once, few, many, or a class where the clone is expanded.

v_call	clone_size	d_call	j_call	cdr3_aa	cdr3_nt
TRBV27	-	-	TRBJ1-3	CASRPRRPFSGNTIYF	TGTGCCAGCAGGCCCCGACGGCCCTTCTCTGGAAACACCATATATTTT
TRBV27	-	-	TRBJ2-2	CASSLAGASNTGELFF	TGTGCCAGCAGTTTGGCGGGGGCCTCGAACACCGGGGAGCTGTTTTTT
TRBV6-5	-	-	TRBJ2-7	CASRGRGVTYEQYF	TGTGCCAGCCGGGGTAGGGGCGTTACCTACGAGCAGTACTTC
TRBV11-3	-	TRBD2	TRBJ2-1	CASSTQGTSGLSEQFF	TGTGCCAGCAGCACCCAGGGGACTAGCGGCCTGAGTGAGCAGTTCTTC
TRBV6-5	-	TRBD1	TRBJ1-2	CASSSLRQGGGYTF	TGTGCCAGCAGTAGCCTTAGACAGGGGGGCGGCTACACCTTC
TRBV5-1	-	-	TRBJ1-4	CASSLQGFGGTNEKLFF	TGCGCCAGCAGCTTACAGGGTTTTGGGGGAACTAATGAAAAACTGTTTTTT
TRBV7-6	-	TRBD2	TRBJ2-1	CASSLLTSGGIENEQFF	TGTGCCAGCAGCTTATTGACTAGCGGGGGTATAGAGAATGAGCAGTTCTTC
TRBV5-6	-	-	TRBJ1-6	CASSGSYNSPLHF	TGTGCCAGCAGTGGGTCCTATAATTCACCCCTCCACTTT
TRBV30	-	-	TRBJ2-3	CAWNRLDTSTDTQYF	TGTGCCTGGAATCGACTCGACACTAGCACAGATACGCAGTATTTT
TRBV25-1	once	-	TRBJ1-5	CASSENRDGQPQHF	TGTGCCAGCAGTGAAAACAGGGATGGACAGCCCCAGCATTTT
TRBV11-2	-	-	TRBJ2-2	CASSLDTFQGNTGELFF	TGTGCCAGCAGCTTAGATACTTTTCAGGGGAACACCGGGGAGCTGTTTTTT